The present T cell receptor (beta chain) was sequenced within a study of blood T cell repertoires in COVID-19. Overall study context: Acute-phase and convalescent COVID-19 samples originated in the United States, Italy and Spain. The analysed material was cDNA or gDNA that came from T cells, B-cell-depleted T cells, or PBMCs.

V gave up 5 bases and J gave up 9 bases; unmatched junction bases: 11. Germline V lookup: CDR1 LNHNV, CDR2 YYDKDF (reference sequence). This CDR3 is built from 15 residues. Original processing notes: Reference gene primers were amplified, and this amplification served to estimate nucleated cell counts. The repertoire was sequenced with immunoSEQ multiplex PCR; TCRdb's copy has only in-frame clones and lacks some. The D gene and trimming were derived from the DNA, and the V and J assignments and clone size from that table. Among over 45,000 clones listed, over 80% were seen once. The V gene is TRBV15, the J gene TRBJ2-1; TRBD2 aligns across 9 bases. Sample: peripheral blood. The sequence was collected from a man between 60 and 75 years old with active COVID-19. CDR3 sequence reads: CATSRLAGLFGEQFF. DNA of the CDR3: TGTGCCACCAGCCGGCTAGCGGGATTGTTTGGTGAGCAGTTCTTC.